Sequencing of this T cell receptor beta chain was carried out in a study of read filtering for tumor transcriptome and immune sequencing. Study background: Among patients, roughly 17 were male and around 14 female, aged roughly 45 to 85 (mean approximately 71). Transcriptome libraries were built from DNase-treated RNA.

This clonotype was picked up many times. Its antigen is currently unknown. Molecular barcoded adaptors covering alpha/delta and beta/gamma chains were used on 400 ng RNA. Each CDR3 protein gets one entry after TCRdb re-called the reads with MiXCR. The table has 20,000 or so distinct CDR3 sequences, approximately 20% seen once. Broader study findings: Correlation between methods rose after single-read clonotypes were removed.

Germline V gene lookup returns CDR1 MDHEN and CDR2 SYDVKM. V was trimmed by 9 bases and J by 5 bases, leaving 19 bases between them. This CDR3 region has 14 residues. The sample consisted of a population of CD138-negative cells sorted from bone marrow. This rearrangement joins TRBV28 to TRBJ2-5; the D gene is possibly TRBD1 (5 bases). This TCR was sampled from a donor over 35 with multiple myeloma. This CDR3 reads CASSRGLEGETQYF. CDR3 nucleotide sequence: TGTGCCAGTTCTAGGGGCCTTGAAGGGGAGACCCAGTACTTC.